This T cell receptor (beta chain) was sequenced for a study of blood T cell repertoires in COVID-19. Study-wide context: PBMCs, B-cell-depleted T cells, or T cells were the source of the cDNA or gDNA that made up the material.

V lost 5 bases and J lost 0, with 23 bases in between. From germline, CDR1 is GTSNPN and CDR2 SVGIG (reference sequence). The CDR3 totals 19 residues. Authors' processing steps: Amplified reference gene primers provided the basis for estimating nucleated cell counts. Generated by immunoSEQ multiplex PCR, the TCRdb table keeps only in-frame clones and is missing some. V and J calls and clone size are as listed in that table; D and trimming were resolved from the DNA. The sample yields some 160,000 clones, over 75% seen once. The sequence came from a man between 65 and 85 years old who had recovered from COVID-19. Sequencing input: peripheral blood. This sequence joins TRBV30 and TRBJ1-6, with D tentatively TRBD1 (6 bases). The CDR3 region has the DNA TGTGCCTGGGGCCTACGTCGGGACAAGGCTTACTCCTATAATTCACCCCTCCACTTT. Protein sequence: CAWGLRRDKAYSYNSPLHF.